This entry lists 9 T cell receptor beta chains sequenced from one sample in a study of T cell responses to AZD1222 COVID-19 vaccine. Profiling relied on immunoSEQ multiplex PCR, and the TCRdb table lists in-frame clones only, not all of them. The table has about 110,000 clones, roughly four fifths seen once. This specimen was peripheral blood, taken on day 0 of AZD1222 vaccination. These receptors were collected from an adult in good health.

The chain has TRBV6-5 and TRBJ1-2; the D gene is possibly TRBD1 (5 bases). CDR1 is MNHEY and CDR2 is SVGAGI in the germline V gene. Trimming shortened V by 7 bases and J by 0 bases, and 12 bases separated the two germline ends. The CDR3 totals 14 residues. In DNA, the CDR3 is TGTGCCAGCAAGGTCATACAGGCTAACTATGGCTACACCTTC. Encoded protein: CASKVIQANYGYTF.

The rearrangement uses TRBV19 and TRBJ1-2, with 11 positions matching TRBD1. The V gene end was trimmed by 3 bases and the J gene end by 5 bases; junction bases not matched to a gene: 5. CDR3 length equals 15 residues. The germline V gene encodes CDR1 LNHDA and CDR2 SQIVND (reference sequence). CDR3: CASSISGQGAYGYTF. CDR3 coding DNA: TGTGCCAGTAGTATTTCCGGACAGGGGGCTTATGGCTACACCTTC.

This clone was seen a few times. The chain carries TRBV19 and TRBJ2-7; TRBD1 matches at 10 bases. The J segment lost 3 bases and the V segment lost 3 bases, leaving 5 bases of the junction unmatched. The CDR3 spans 15 residues. The germline V gene encodes CDR1 LNHDA and CDR2 SQIVND (reference sequence). The CDR3 DNA reads TGTGCCAGTAGTATTCAAAGGACAGGGGGCTACGAGCAGTACTTC. It is translated as CASSIQRTGGYEQYF.

The chain links TRBV7-8 to TRBJ1-6; weak D call: TRBD1 (6 bases). CDR3 length: 15 residues. Germline values: CDR1 SGHVS, CDR2 FQNEAQ. With 1 base removed from V and 6 bases from J, the gap between germline ends came to 10 bases. The CDR3, as DNA: TGTGCCAGCAGCTTAGAGGGGACAAGTAATTCACCCCTCCACTTT. The encoded protein is CASSLEGTSNSPLHF.

Only a few counts were recorded for this clone. This chain links TRBV23-1 with TRBJ1-1; 7 bases map to TRBD1. TRBV23-1 is flagged as an ORF with uncertain function. V was clipped by 7 bases and J by 2 bases; unmatched bases: 4. This CDR3 is 13 amino acids long. The chain's CDR3 is CASIGTANTEAFF. The CDR3 region has the DNA TGCGCCAGCATCGGGACAGCAAACACTGAAGCTTTCTTT.

The CDR3 region is CASSETPSGATDTQYF. The CDR3, as DNA: TGTGCCAGCAGTGAAACCCCTAGCGGGGCCACAGATACGCAGTATTTT. The rearrangement joins TRBV6-1 to TRBJ2-3; 9 bases match TRBD2. The CDR3 covers 16 residues. From germline, CDR1 is MNHNS and CDR2 SASEGT. J was trimmed by 2 bases and V by 2 bases; bases with no gene match: 5.

The CDR3 here is CASSLGRAAGTEAFF. CDR3 bases: TGTGCCAGCAGTTTAGGGAGGGCCGCGGGGACTGAAGCTTTCTTT. The V call is TRBV28, the J call TRBJ1-1; the D is unclear. Germline V gene lookup returns CDR1 MDHEN and CDR2 SYDVKM. With 2 bases removed from V and 5 bases from J, the gap between germline ends came to 15 bases. This CDR3 is built from 15 residues. Full variable domain (rest looked up from reference TRBV28 and TRBJ1-1): DVKVTQSSRYLVKRTGEKVFLECVQDMDHENMFWYRQDPGLGLRLIYFSYDVKMKEKGDIPEGYSVSREKKERFSLILESASTNQTSMYLCASSLGRAAGTEAFFGQGTRLTVV.

The rearrangement joins TRBV15 to TRBJ1-5, with 8 bases matching TRBD1. The CDR3 runs 15 residues. Trimming cost V 6 bases and J 3 bases; bases outside gene matches: 7. Germline loops: CDR1 LNHNV, CDR2 YYDKDF (reference sequence). The CDR3 bases are TGTGCCACCAGTCCCGACAGGGGCCCCAATCAGCCCCAGCATTTT. Translation gives CATSPDRGPNQPQHF.

The rearrangement joins TRBV30 to TRBJ2-3; 8 positions agree with TRBD1. V shed 6 bases, J shed 4 bases, and the junction held 12 bases outside the gene matches. The CDR3 sequence is 15 residues long. Germline CDR1 is GTSNPN and CDR2 is SVGIG (reference sequence). The CDR3 sequence is CACQNDRGTADTQYF. Here the CDR3 DNA reads TGTGCCTGCCAAAACGACAGGGGCACCGCAGATACGCAGTATTTT.